The 16 T cell receptor beta chains listed next were all sequenced from one sample in a study of blood T cell repertoires in COVID-19. Clones were read by immunoSEQ multiplex PCR, and TCRdb kept only the in-frame ones, dropping some. This sample has some 18,000 clones, with roughly 93% found just once. Sequenced sample: peripheral blood. These receptors were taken from a human donor in a cohort sampled during active COVID-19.

This clone has more than one count but fewer than ten. The chain recombines TRBV11-2 with TRBJ2-7; weak D call: TRBD1 (5 bases). The V gene lost 5 bases and the J gene lost 0 bases, with 14 bases spanning the gap. Germline CDR1 reads SGHAT; CDR2 reads FQNNGV. The CDR3 runs to 15 residues. The CDR3 reads CASSPLRTPSYEQYF. The CDR3 nucleotides are TGTGCCAGCAGCCCGCTACGGACACCCTCCTACGAGCAGTACTTC.

The chain has TRBV18 and TRBJ2-5; D is undetermined. V shed 6 bases and J shed 2 bases, with 4 bases lying between them. The germline gives CDR1 KGHSH, CDR2 LQKENI. The CDR3 runs 11 residues. Here the CDR3 reads CASSNQETQYF. CDR3 DNA sequence: TGTGCCAGCTCCAATCAAGAGACCCAGTACTTC.

This chain uses TRBV7-2 with TRBJ2-1; 9 nucleotides align to TRBD2. Germline V gene lookup returns CDR1 SGHTA and CDR2 FQGNSA. V shed 5 bases and J 2 bases; nucleotides not matched to a gene: 4. There are 15 residues in the CDR3. The CDR3 sequence is CASSPRGRAYNEQFF. The CDR3 bases are TGTGCCAGCAGCCCCCGCGGGAGGGCCTACAATGAGCAGTTCTTC.

The chain employs TRBV21-1 and TRBJ2-7; the D call in the table, TRBD2, was not verified against the DNA. TRBV21-1 is a pseudogene. This CDR3 comprises 19 residues. CDR3 coding DNA: TGTGCCAGCAGCAAAGAAAAGCTAGCGGGAGGGCCGGGCCCCTACGAGCAGTACTTC. Its protein product is CASSKEKLAGGPGPYEQYF.

This clone was detected a few times. The CDR3 is CASSFRGSGTDTQYF. CDR3 coding DNA: TGTGCCAGCAGTTTCAGGGGTTCGGGCACAGATACGCAGTATTTT. The chain employs TRBV28 and TRBJ2-3; a weak D match, TRBD1 (6 bases). CDR1 is MDHEN and CDR2 is SYDVKM in the germline V gene. Between the trimmed V and J ends, which lost 3 bases and 1 base, there was a span of 11 bases. This CDR3 contains 15 residues.

V and J are TRBV19 and TRBJ2-1; TRBD2 aligns across 7 bases. Trimming removed 4 bases from V and 2 bases from J; junction bases left unmatched: 5. This CDR3 spans 15 amino acids. Germline CDR1 reads LNHDA; CDR2 reads SQIVND (reference sequence). Written as DNA, the CDR3 is TGTGCCAGTAGTACCACGGGACTACCCTACAATGAGCAGTTCTTC. It is translated as CASSTTGLPYNEQFF.

The chain carries TRBV9 and TRBJ2-1; 8 bases match TRBD2. Germline-derived CDR1 and CDR2 are SGDLS and YYNGEE. Losses at the gene ends were 0 bases for V and 5 bases for J; bases not matched to a gene: 4. The CDR3 length is 15 residues. Here the CDR3 DNA reads TGTGCCAGCAGCGTAGGCGGGAGGACAAACAATGAGCAGTTCTTC. Residues: CASSVGGRTNNEQFF.

The rearrangement joins TRBV11-2 to TRBJ2-2; TRBD1 matches 9 bases. The CDR3 is made up of 15 amino acids. After removal of 4 bases from V and 8 bases from J, the junction contained 8 bases not matched to a gene. Germline V gene sequence: CDR1 SGHAT, CDR2 FQNNGV. CDR3 DNA: TGTGCCAGCAGCTCTTGGACAGGGGAGAGTGGGGAGCTGTTTTTT. Its translation is CASSSWTGESGELFF.

In nucleotides, the CDR3 is TGTGCCAGCTCCCCGGGACAGGGGTTTGGCAATCAGCCCCAGCATTTT. As protein: CASSPGQGFGNQPQHF. This chain connects TRBV25-1 to TRBJ1-5; 10 bases are a match to TRBD1. In germline, CDR1 is MGHDK, CDR2 SYGVNS. V trimming: 8 bases; J trimming: 2 bases; junction bases outside the gene matches: 9. The CDR3 is made up of 16 amino acids.

The chain uses TRBV2 and TRBJ1-5; D perhaps matches TRBD1 (5 bases). V lost 2 bases, J lost 6 bases, and 11 bases lay in between. CDR1 SNHLY and CDR2 FYNNEI come from the germline V gene. The CDR3 has 14 amino acids. The CDR3 sequence is CASSELRVGQPQHF. CDR3 sequence (DNA): TGTGCCAGCAGTGAACTCAGGGTGGGTCAGCCCCAGCATTTT.

The CDR3 reads CASSFDNGEQYF. The CDR3 region has the DNA TGCGCCAGCAGCTTCGATAACGGCGAGCAGTACTTC. The chain links TRBV5-1 to TRBJ2-7; D call uncertain. Germline V gene data show CDR1 as SGHRS and CDR2 as YFSETQ. This CDR3 contains 12 residues. V dropped 2 bases and J dropped 6 bases, with 9 bases sitting between them.

The J gene is TRBJ2-7, the V gene TRBV6-5; D possibly corresponds to TRBD2 (6 bases). CDR3 length: 13 residues. The V and J ends lost 6 bases and 6 bases respectively, with 15 bases between them. Germline V lookup: CDR1 MNHEY, CDR2 SVGAGI. CDR3 region: CASSRDFTSEQYF. DNA of the CDR3: TGTGCCAGCAGCCGGGACTTCACCTCCGAGCAGTACTTC.

The chain is built from TRBV9 and TRBJ2-3, with 11 bases fitting TRBD2. The CDR3 totals 15 residues. Germline trimming cut 0 bases from V and 7 bases from J; bases unmatched to any gene: 4. Germline loops: CDR1 SGDLS, CDR2 YYNGEE. The DNA of the CDR3 is TGTGCCAGCAGCGTAGACCCTAGCGGGGGGTATACGCAGTATTTT. As protein: CASSVDPSGGYTQYF.

This chain links TRBV2 with TRBJ2-5; 9 bases match TRBD1. CDR1 SNHLY and CDR2 FYNNEI come from the germline V gene. This CDR3 spans 14 amino acids. V lost 5 bases and J lost 2; bases outside the gene matches: 3. The CDR3 coding sequence is TGTGCCAGCAGTACAGGGGGCCAACAAGAGACCCAGTACTTC. It is translated as CASSTGGQQETQYF.

The genes are TRBV2 and TRBJ2-3, with TRBD2 identical over 7 bases. V was clipped by 7 bases and J by 0 bases; unmatched bases: 10. The germline gives CDR1 SNHLY, CDR2 FYNNEI. This CDR3 contains 16 residues. In DNA, the CDR3 is TGTGCCAGCATTGGGTACGGTAGCGGGAGCACAGATACGCAGTATTTT. Encoded protein: CASIGYGSGSTDTQYF.

The chain couples TRBV19 to TRBJ2-1, with 9 nucleotides matching TRBD2. V trimming: 6 bases; J trimming: 4 bases; junction bases outside the gene matches: 7. The length of the CDR3 is 15 residues. The V gene's germline CDR1 is LNHDA and CDR2 SQIVND (reference sequence). Here the CDR3 DNA reads TGTGCCAGTAGGGCCAGTAGCGGGGGATACAATGAGCAGTTCTTC. This encodes CASRASSGGYNEQFF.